Listed below are T cell receptor beta chains from one sample, sequenced in a study of control samples from healthy donors and cancer patients. Libraries were prepared by immunoSEQ multiplex PCR; TCRdb keeps only in-frame clonotypes and omits some of them. The sample contains 90,000 to 150,000 clones, 89% of which appear only once. The sequencing sample was made of blood. The source is a middle-aged man in good health. CDR3s include the opening cysteine and the closing phenylalanine or tryptophan. Each record gives: V gene, clone size, J gene, D gene, CDR3 protein, CDR3 DNA. D genes are given only for firm matches. Not all rows give a size; the values are once, few, many and, for expanded clones, a class.

TRBV29-1	-	TRBJ1-1	TRBD1	CSVIGQAGTEAFF	TGCAGCGTTATAGGACAGGCGGGGACTGAAGCTTTCTTT
TRBV25-1	-	TRBJ1-2	TRBD1	CASSGTGMYGYTF	TGTGCCAGCAGTGGGACAGGGATGTATGGCTACACCTTC
TRBV12-3/TRBV12-4	once	TRBJ1-1	-	CASSLTRNTEAFF	TGTGCCAGCAGTTTAACCAGAAACACTGAAGCTTTCTTT
TRBV24-1	-	TRBJ2-5	-	CATSDLRQGGKTQYF	TGTGCCACCAGTGATTTACGGCAGGGGGGAAAGACCCAGTACTTC
TRBV4-1	few	TRBJ1-5	-	CASSQGAFRQLNADQPQHF	TGCGCCAGCAGCCAAGGAGCATTTCGACAGCTGAATGCCGATCAGCCCCAGCATTTT
TRBV5-6	-	TRBJ1-6	-	CASRIVGSNSPLHF	TGTGCCAGCAGGATCGTGGGGAGTAATTCACCCCTCCACTTT
TRBV5-8	-	TRBJ2-7	-	CASSLSDLGPAQYF	TGTGCCAGCAGCTTGTCCGACCTAGGACCCGCGCAGTACTTC
TRBV11-3	-	TRBJ1-1	-	CASSLRRNTEAFF	TGTGCCAGCAGCTTAAGGAGGAACACTGAAGCTTTCTTT
TRBV7-9	-	TRBJ2-3	TRBD1	CASSPGQVGTDTQYF	TGTGCCAGCAGCCCAGGACAGGTGGGCACAGATACGCAGTATTTT
TRBV13	-	TRBJ2-7	-	CASSLGTEQYF	TGTGCCAGCAGCCTGGGGACAGAGCAGTACTTC
TRBV5-1	-	TRBJ1-3	-	CASSGTGLGNTIYF	TGCGCCAGCAGCGGAACAGGCCTCGGAAACACCATATATTTT
TRBV11-3	-	TRBJ1-6	-	CASSPRARCSYNSPLHF	TGTGCCAGCAGCCCTAGGGCTCGGTGCTCCTATAATTCACCCCTCCACTTT
TRBV28	-	TRBJ2-3	-	CASTPSTDTQYF	TGTGCCAGCACCCCGAGCACAGATACGCAGTATTTT